The source of this T cell receptor (beta chain) is a study of CD8 T cells in ankylosing spondylitis. V was pared by 6 bases and J by 4 bases, with 18 bases between. Germline V gives CDR1 SQVTM, CDR2 ANQGSEA. This CDR3 comprises 14 residues. About this clonotype: The antigen remains unidentified.

General study points: A TCR beta motif made of about 8 highly homologous variants seemed typical of ankylosing spondylitis blood.

Using its own MiXCR run on the 5' RACE reads, TCRdb lists one record per CDR3 protein. The sample consists of under 450,000 distinct CDR3 sequences, over 15% of them appearing once. Input material: blood, either unsorted or a sorted T cell fraction (not recorded which). This receptor was obtained from a male donor with ankylosing spondylitis. The V and J genes are TRBV29-1 and TRBJ1-2; TRBD1 might be the D (6 bases). This CDR3 reads CSVRGAGDTYGYTF. The CDR3 bases are TGCAGCGTACGGGGGGCAGGGGATACCTATGGCTACACCTTC.